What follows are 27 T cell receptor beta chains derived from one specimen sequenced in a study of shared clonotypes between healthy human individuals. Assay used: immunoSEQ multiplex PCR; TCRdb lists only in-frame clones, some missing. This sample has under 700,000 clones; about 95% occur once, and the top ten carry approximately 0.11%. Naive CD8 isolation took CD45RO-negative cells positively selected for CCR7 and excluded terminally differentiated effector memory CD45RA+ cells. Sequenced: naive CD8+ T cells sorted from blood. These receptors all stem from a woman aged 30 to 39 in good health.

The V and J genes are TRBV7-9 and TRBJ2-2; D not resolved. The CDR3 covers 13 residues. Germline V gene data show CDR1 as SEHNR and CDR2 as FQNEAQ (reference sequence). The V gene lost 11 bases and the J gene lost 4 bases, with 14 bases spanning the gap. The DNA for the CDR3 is TGTGCCTCCAGGCAGATACCCACCGGGGAGCTGTTTTTT. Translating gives CASRQIPTGELFF.

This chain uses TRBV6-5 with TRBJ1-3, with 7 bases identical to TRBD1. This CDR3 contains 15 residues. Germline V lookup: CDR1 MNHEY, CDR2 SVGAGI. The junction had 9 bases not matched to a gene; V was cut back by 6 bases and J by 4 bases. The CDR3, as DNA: TGTGCCAGCAGCCATGGGACAGACGGGGGAAACACCATATATTTT. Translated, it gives CASSHGTDGGNTIYF.

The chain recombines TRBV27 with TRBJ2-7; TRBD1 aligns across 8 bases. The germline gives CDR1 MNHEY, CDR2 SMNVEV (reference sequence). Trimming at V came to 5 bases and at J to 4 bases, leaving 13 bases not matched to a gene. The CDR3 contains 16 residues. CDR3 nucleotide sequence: TGTGCCAGCAGTCCATTAGGACAGGGATGGGAGTACGAGCAGTACTTC. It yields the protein CASSPLGQGWEYEQYF.

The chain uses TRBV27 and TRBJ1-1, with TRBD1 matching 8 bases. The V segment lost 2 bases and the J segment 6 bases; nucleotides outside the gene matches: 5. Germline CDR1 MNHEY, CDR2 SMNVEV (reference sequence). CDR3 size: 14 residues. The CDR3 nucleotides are TGTGCCAGCAGTTTAGGGACAGGTATCCCTGAAGCTTTCTTT. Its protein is CASSLGTGIPEAFF.

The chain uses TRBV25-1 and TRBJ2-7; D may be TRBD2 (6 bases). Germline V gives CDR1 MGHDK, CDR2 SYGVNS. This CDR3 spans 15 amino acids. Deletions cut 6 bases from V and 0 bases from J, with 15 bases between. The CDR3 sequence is CASSESGLNSYEQYF. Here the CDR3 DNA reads TGTGCCAGCAGCGAGTCGGGACTTAACTCCTACGAGCAGTACTTC.

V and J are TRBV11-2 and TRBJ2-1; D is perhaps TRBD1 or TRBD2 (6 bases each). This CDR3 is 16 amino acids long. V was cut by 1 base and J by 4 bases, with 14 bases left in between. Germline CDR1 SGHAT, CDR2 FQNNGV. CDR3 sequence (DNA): TGTGCCAGCAGCTTAGTAAGGGGGGTAGAATACAATGAGCAGTTCTTC. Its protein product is CASSLVRGVEYNEQFF.

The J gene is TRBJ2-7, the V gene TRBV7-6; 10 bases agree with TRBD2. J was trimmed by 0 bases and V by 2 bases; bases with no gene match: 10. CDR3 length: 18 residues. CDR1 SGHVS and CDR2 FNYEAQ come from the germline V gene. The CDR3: CASSLTLAGALDSYEQYF. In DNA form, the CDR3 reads TGTGCCAGCAGCTTAACCCTAGCGGGAGCTTTAGACTCCTACGAGCAGTACTTC.

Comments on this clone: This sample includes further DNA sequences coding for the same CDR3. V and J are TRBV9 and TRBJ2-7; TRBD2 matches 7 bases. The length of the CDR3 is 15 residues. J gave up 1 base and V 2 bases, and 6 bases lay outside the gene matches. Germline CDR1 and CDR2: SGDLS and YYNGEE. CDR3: CASSVGLGGSYEQYF. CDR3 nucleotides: TGTGCCAGCAGCGTCGGACTAGGCGGATCCTACGAGCAGTACTTC.

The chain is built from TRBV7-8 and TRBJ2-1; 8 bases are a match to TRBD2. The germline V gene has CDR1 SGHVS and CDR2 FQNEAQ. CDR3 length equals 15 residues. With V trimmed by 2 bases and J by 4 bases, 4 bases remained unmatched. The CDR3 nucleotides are TGTGCCAGCAGCTTAACACTAGCGGATTACAATGAGCAGTTCTTC. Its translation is CASSLTLADYNEQFF.

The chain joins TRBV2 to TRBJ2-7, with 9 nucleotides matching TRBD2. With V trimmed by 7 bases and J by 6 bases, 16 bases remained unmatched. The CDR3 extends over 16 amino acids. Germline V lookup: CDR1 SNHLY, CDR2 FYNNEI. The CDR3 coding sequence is TGTGCCAGCATGACTTTTGGCGGGAGGGCCTCACTCGAGCAGTACTTC. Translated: CASMTFGGRASLEQYF.

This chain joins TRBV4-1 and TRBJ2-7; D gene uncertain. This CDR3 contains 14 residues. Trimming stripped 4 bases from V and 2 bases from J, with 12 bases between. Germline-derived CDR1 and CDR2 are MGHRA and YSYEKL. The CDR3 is CASSPYGGTYEQYF. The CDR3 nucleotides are TGCGCCAGCAGCCCATATGGCGGAACCTACGAGCAGTACTTC.

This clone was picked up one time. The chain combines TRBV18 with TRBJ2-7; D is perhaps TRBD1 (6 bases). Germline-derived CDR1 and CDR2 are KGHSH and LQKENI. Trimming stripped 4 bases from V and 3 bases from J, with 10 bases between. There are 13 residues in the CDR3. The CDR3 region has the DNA TGTGCCAGCTCACTGGACAGTGACTACGAGCAGTACTTC. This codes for CASSLDSDYEQYF. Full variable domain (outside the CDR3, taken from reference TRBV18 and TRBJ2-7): NAGVMQNPRHLVRRRGQEARLRCSPMKGHSHVYWYRQLPEEGLKFMVYLQKENIIDESGMPKERFSAEFPKEGPSILRIQQVVRGDSAAYFCASSLDSDYEQYFGPGTRLTVT.

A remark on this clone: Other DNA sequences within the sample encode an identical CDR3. The CDR3 sequence is CASSLRAPNTEAFF. In nucleotides, the CDR3 is TGTGCCAGCAGTCTCAGGGCCCCAAACACTGAAGCTTTCTTT. The chain is built from TRBV28 and TRBJ1-1; D may be TRBD1 (5 bases). Germline CDR1 and CDR2: MDHEN and SYDVKM. V shed 5 bases and J shed 2 bases, with 12 bases lying between them. The CDR3 is 14 residues long.

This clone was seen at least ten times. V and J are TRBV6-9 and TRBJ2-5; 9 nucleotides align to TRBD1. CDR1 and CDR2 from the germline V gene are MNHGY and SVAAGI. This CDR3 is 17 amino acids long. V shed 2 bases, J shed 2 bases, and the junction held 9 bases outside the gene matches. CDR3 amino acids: CASSYTSRDREQETQYF. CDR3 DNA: TGTGCCAGCAGTTATACCTCCCGGGACAGGGAGCAAGAGACCCAGTACTTC.

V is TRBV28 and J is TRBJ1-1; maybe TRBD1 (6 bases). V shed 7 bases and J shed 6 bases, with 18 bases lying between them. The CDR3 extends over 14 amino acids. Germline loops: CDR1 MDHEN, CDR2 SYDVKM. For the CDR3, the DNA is TGTGCCAGCACTCCGGGGGCCCGGGTCCCTGAAGCTTTCTTT. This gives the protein CASTPGARVPEAFF.

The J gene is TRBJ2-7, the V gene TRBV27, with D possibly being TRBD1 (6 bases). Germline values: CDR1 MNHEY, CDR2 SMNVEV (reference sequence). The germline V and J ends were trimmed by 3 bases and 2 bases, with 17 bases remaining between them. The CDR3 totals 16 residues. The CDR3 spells CASSFHRTETAYEQYF. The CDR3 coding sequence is TGTGCCAGCAGTTTCCACCGGACAGAAACCGCCTACGAGCAGTACTTC.

The CDR3 loop is CASSGSGYSYEQYF. The CDR3 DNA follows: TGTGCCAGCAGCGGTAGCGGGTACTCCTACGAGCAGTACTTC. The chain uses TRBV9 and TRBJ2-7; 7 positions agree with TRBD2. Germline V gene lookup returns CDR1 SGDLS and CDR2 YYNGEE. The CDR3 totals 14 residues. Trimming took 3 bases from V and 0 from J; bases not matched to a gene: 3.

CDR3: CASSLGSWLAGGGEQYF. The CDR3, as DNA: TGTGCCAGCAGCTTAGGAAGCTGGCTAGCGGGAGGAGGTGAGCAGTACTTC. The rearrangement links TRBV7-8 to TRBJ2-7; 11 bases are shared with TRBD2. From germline, CDR1 is SGHVS and CDR2 FQNEAQ. This CDR3 region has 17 residues. J lost 7 bases, V lost 1 base, and 12 bases had no gene match. Filled out from reference TRBV7-8 and TRBJ2-7, the complete variable domain reads GAGVSQSPRYKVAKRGQDVALRCDPISGHVSLFWYQQALGQGPEFLTYFQNEAQLDKSGLPSDRFFAERPEGSVSTLKIQRTQQEDSAVYLCASSLGSWLAGGGEQYFGPGTRLTVT.

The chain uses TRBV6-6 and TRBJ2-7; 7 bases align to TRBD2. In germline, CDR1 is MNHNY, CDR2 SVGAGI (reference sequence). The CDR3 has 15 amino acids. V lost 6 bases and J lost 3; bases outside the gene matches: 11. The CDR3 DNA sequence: TGTGCCAGCAGCATAAGGGCGGGAGCCGTCTACGAGCAGTACTTC. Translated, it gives CASSIRAGAVYEQYF.

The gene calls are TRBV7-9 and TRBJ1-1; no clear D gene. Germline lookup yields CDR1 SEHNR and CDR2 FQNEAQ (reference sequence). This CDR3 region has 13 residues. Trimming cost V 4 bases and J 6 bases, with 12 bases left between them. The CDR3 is CASSSNGGAEAFF. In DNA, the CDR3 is TGTGCCAGCAGCTCAAACGGCGGGGCTGAAGCTTTCTTT.

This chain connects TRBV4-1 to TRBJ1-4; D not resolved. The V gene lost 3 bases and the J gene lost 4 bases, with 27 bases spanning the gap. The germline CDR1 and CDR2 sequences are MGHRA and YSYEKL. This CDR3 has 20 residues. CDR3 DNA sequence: TGCGCCAGCAGCCATTCTGCCCCTCCGAGACCGAGAACCTTTAATGAAAAACTGTTTTTT. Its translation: CASSHSAPPRPRTFNEKLFF.

The CDR3 coding sequence is TGCGCCAGCAGTGTGTCGTTTAGCTCCTACGAGCAGTACTTC. Translation: CASSVSFSSYEQYF. This chain links TRBV10-2 with TRBJ2-7, with D hard to call. The length of the CDR3 is 14 residues. Germline values: CDR1 WSHSY, CDR2 SAAADI. V was pared by 4 bases and J by 0 bases, with 10 bases between.

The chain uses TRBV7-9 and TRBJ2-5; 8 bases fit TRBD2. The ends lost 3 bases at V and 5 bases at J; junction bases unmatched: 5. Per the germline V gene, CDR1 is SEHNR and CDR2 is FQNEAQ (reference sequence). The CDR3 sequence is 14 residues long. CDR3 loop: CASSLREVGETQYF. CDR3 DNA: TGTGCCAGCAGCTTGCGGGAGGTTGGGGAGACCCAGTACTTC. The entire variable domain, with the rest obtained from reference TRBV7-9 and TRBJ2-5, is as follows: DTGVSQNPRHKITKRGQNVTFRCDPISEHNRLYWYRQTLGQGPEFLTYFQNEAQLEKSRLLSDRFSAERPKGSFSTLEIQRTEQGDSAMYLCASSLREVGETQYFGPGTRLLVL.

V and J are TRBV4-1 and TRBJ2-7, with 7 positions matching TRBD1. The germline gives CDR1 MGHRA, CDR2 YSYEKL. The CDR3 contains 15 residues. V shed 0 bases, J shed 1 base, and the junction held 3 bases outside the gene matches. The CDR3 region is CASSQERGPSYEQYF. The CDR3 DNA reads TGCGCCAGCAGCCAAGAAAGGGGGCCTTCCTACGAGCAGTACTTC.

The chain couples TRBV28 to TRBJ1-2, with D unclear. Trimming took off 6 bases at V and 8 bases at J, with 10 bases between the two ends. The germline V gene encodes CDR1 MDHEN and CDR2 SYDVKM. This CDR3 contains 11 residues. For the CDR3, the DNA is TGTGCCAGCAGCCCCAGTTGGGGCTACACCTTC. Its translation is CASSPSWGYTF.

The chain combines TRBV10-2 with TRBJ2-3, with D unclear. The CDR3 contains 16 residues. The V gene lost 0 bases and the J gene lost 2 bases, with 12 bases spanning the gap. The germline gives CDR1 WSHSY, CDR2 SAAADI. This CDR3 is CASSESYISDTDTQYF. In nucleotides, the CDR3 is TGCGCCAGCAGTGAGTCGTACATTTCGGACACAGATACGCAGTATTTT.

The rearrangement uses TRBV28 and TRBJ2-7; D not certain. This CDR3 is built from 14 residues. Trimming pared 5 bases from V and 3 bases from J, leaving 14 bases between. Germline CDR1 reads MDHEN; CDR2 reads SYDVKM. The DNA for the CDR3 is TGTGCCAGCAGTCACAGAGCCTACTTCTACGAGCAGTACTTC. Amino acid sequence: CASSHRAYFYEQYF.